This is a list of T cell receptor beta chains from one sample in a study of blood T cell repertoires in COVID-19. Clones were sequenced by immunoSEQ multiplex PCR, and TCRdb holds only the in-frame ones, with some missing. The table lists more than 200,000 clones, about 83% of them singletons. Sequenced sample: peripheral blood. The source of these receptors is a man aged 35-49 years with active or convalescent COVID-19. CDR3s include the opening cysteine and the closing phenylalanine or tryptophan. Fields, in order: clone size, J gene, V gene, CDR3 protein. Clone size is shown for a subset of rows, as once, few, many or a class of expanded clone.

NA TRBJ1-2 TRBV25-1 CASGGQWGYTF
NA TRBJ2-7 TRBV10-3 CAITEQGAYEQYF
NA TRBJ1-4 TRBV28 CASSPILEGQTNEKLFF
NA TRBJ1-5 TRBV6-5 CASSYPGKNQPQHF
NA TRBJ1-6 TRBV29-1 CSVGRQGESLHF
once TRBJ2-5 TRBV5-4 CASSLGPPRRNETQYF
NA TRBJ1-4 TRBV29-1 CSVVSQGELFF
NA TRBJ1-4 TRBV28 CASSPGQNHHEKLFF
few TRBJ1-2 TRBV6-5 CASSPRQGALYGYTF
NA TRBJ2-1 TRBV19 CASSAAATTLNEQFF
NA TRBJ1-1 TRBV30 CACHRRSNTEAFF
NA TRBJ2-3 TRBV2 CASSPPGGYSDTQYF
NA TRBJ2-1 TRBV11-2 CASSSTGNGYNEQFF
NA TRBJ1-1 TRBV18 CASSPQQGGYTEAFF
NA TRBJ2-3 TRBV7-9 CASSLKSAETDTQYF
NA TRBJ2-2 TRBV6-5 CASSYSSTLNTGELFF
NA TRBJ2-7 TRBV18 CASSPLGTGEQYF
few TRBJ1-2 TRBV18 CASSLKRANYGYTF
NA TRBJ1-2 TRBV7-6 CASSPRGEMGYTF
NA TRBJ1-2 TRBV5-4 CASSWREVPPYGYTF
NA TRBJ1-1 TRBV10-3 CAISEGQGARTEAFF
NA TRBJ2-7 TRBV7-9 CASSAPTSFRPIYEQYF
NA TRBJ2-5 TRBV28 CASSLPSTRETQYF
NA TRBJ2-2 TRBV7-6 CASSFRGYDGELFF
once TRBJ2-1 TRBV5-6 CASQRVSSYNEQFF
NA TRBJ1-5 TRBV2 CASSGQGRMQPQHF
NA TRBJ1-2 TRBV18 CASSPPGTSHTYGYTF
NA TRBJ1-1 TRBV5-6 CASSPRTGVGAFF
NA TRBJ1-1 TRBV27 CASSLTVYTMNTEAFF
NA TRBJ2-7 TRBV19 CASSIAMAGTLGGEQYF
few TRBJ2-5 TRBV23-1 CASSQRDSQETQYF
once TRBJ1-1 TRBV6-5 CASSPTLNTEAFF
few TRBJ1-2 TRBV2 CASSENDMAYGYTF
NA TRBJ1-1 TRBV18 CASSPSAGSNTEAFF
NA TRBJ1-2 TRBV6-6 CASTQRDRGSYTF
NA TRBJ1-1 TRBV6-5 CASSYSGSYTEAFF
NA TRBJ1-2 TRBV11-2 CASSFNSRLNYGYTF
once TRBJ2-1 TRBV21-1 CASSKPSLLAGDNEQFF
NA TRBJ2-1 TRBV10-3 CAISGSGGRGDNNEQFF
NA TRBJ1-5 TRBV7-2 CASSLGGTAGYSNQPQHF
once TRBJ2-4 TRBV28 CASSPLAGRTKNIQYF
NA TRBJ1-5 TRBV4-1 CASSQETGGGGKEPQHF
NA TRBJ1-1 TRBV4-3 CASSQDSPPGDTEAFF
NA TRBJ2-5 TRBV18 CASSPPRRDQETQYF
NA TRBJ2-3 TRBV11-2 CASSLGRGSTDTQYF
NA TRBJ1-5 TRBV4-3 CASSQDLEDVWQPQHF
few TRBJ2-6 TRBV15 CATSRDPQAVLTF
NA TRBJ2-7 TRBV5-1 CASSQTGTGAEQYF
once TRBJ1-2 TRBV27 CASSPQPNYGYTF
NA TRBJ2-1 TRBV30 CAWSGIRMGGAGGPMYEQFF
NA TRBJ2-7 TRBV10-2 CASSEGRGLRQYF
NA TRBJ1-2 TRBV4-3 CASRRTGEHGYTF
few TRBJ2-3 TRBV19 CASSMESGSSHTDTQYF